Each of the 5 T cell receptor beta chains below was sequenced from the same sample in a study of blood T cell repertoires in COVID-19. Generated by immunoSEQ multiplex PCR, the TCRdb table keeps only in-frame clones and is missing some. The table includes 80,000 to 100,000 clones, approximately 90% detected once. The specimen was peripheral blood. The receptors come from a human donor with COVID-19, enrolled during active disease. The donor label of this sample is uncertain.

The V and J genes are TRBV21-1 and TRBJ1-5; TRBD1, the D gene given by the table, was not confirmed from the DNA. TRBV21-1 is a recognized pseudogene. This CDR3 contains 13 residues. The CDR3 DNA reads TGTGCCCCCCAGGACAGAAAGAGGGGGCCCCAGCATTTT. This translates into CAPQDRKRGPQHF.

The rearrangement joins TRBV10-3 to TRBJ2-3; 16 nucleotides match TRBD2. After removal of 8 bases from V and 6 bases from J, the junction contained 5 bases not matched to a gene. The CDR3 totals 15 residues. In germline, CDR1 is ENHRY, CDR2 SYGVKD. The CDR3 DNA sequence: TGTGCCATCGGGACTAGCGGGGGGGCCGGGGATACGCAGTATTTT. As protein: CAIGTSGGAGDTQYF.

This chain links TRBV2 with TRBJ1-1; no clear D gene. The germline V gene has CDR1 SNHLY and CDR2 FYNNEI. Trimming removed 11 bases at V and 1 base at J, with 14 bases between. The CDR3 consists of 13 residues. CDR3 region: CAVRDTWNTEAFF. CDR3 DNA: TGTGCCGTACGAGACACCTGGAACACTGAAGCTTTCTTT.

The chain couples TRBV10-3 to TRBJ1-1, with TRBD1 matching over 8 bases. J was trimmed by 1 base and V by 10 bases; bases with no gene match: 5. CDR1 ENHRY and CDR2 SYGVKD come from the germline V gene. The CDR3 consists of 13 residues. The CDR3 here is CATQGAENTEAFF. CDR3 nucleotide sequence: TGTGCCACGCAGGGGGCCGAGAACACTGAAGCTTTCTTT.

This rearrangement joins TRBV10-1 to TRBJ2-3; 8 nucleotides agree with TRBD2. The CDR3 runs 13 residues. V was clipped by 2 bases and J by 14 bases; unmatched bases: 9. Germline CDR1 WNHNN, CDR2 SYGVQD (reference sequence). The CDR3 DNA reads as TGCGCCAGCAGTGAGATGAAGCGGGAGCGTCTGTATTTT. Its protein product is CASSEMKRERLYF.